Listed below are T cell receptor beta chains from one sample, sequenced in a study of tumor and adjacent non-tumor tissue in lung cancer. TCRdb recomputed calls from the multiplex PCR reads with MiXCR, one row per CDR3 protein. The repertoire holds some 77,000 distinct CDR3 sequences, about two thirds seen once, with over 10% in the top ten. Sequenced sample: lung tumor tissue. The receptors originated from a woman in her 70s with non-small cell lung cancer. Both conserved end residues are part of each CDR3. Each record gives: CDR3 DNA, CDR3 protein, J gene, D gene, clone size, V gene. D genes are given only for firm matches. Clone size is given for some rows only: seen once, a few or many times, or a class if the clone is expanded.

TGTGCCGGCAATTCACCCGGGAATAGCGGGAACATTCAGTACTTC	CAGNSPGNSGNIQYF	TRBJ2-4	TRBD2	NA	TRBV28
TGTGCCATCAGCCCCTCGACAGGTATAAACACTGAAGCTTTCTTT	CAISPSTGINTEAFF	TRBJ1-1	NA	NA	TRBV5-4
TGCGCCAGCAGTGAGTCGGATCCGTACCAAGAGACCCAGTACTTC	CASSESDPYQETQYF	TRBJ2-5	NA	many	TRBV10-1
TGTGCCTGGGATGTGGGGATGAACACTGAAGCTTTCTTT	CAWDVGMNTEAFF	TRBJ1-1	NA	NA	TRBV30
TGTGGCATCAGTGAGTCGGGCAGAACGAACACCGGGGAGCTGTTTTTT	CGISESGRTNTGELFF	TRBJ2-2	NA	NA	TRBV10-3
TGTGCCAGCATGCTACTCAGGCAGGATACGCAGTATTTT	CASMLLRQDTQYF	TRBJ2-3	NA	few	TRBV6-2/TRBV6-3
TGTGCCAACAGTTACCGGGGTACTGATGAAAAACTGTTTTTT	CANSYRGTDEKLFF	TRBJ1-4	NA	NA	TRBV6-5
TGTGCCAGCAGTTTTGCCCGACGGGGGAACTATGGCTACACCTTC	CASSFARRGNYGYTF	TRBJ1-2	NA	NA	TRBV12-3/TRBV12-4
TGTGCGAACAATAGGGACTACTCGGAAGAGCAGTACTTC	CANNRDYSEEQYF	TRBJ2-7	TRBD2	once	TRBV6-2/TRBV6-3
TGCGCCAGCAGCTTTTGGTCTGGGGAGACCCAGTACTTC	CASSFWSGETQYF	TRBJ2-5	NA	many	TRBV5-1
TGCAGCGTCGAGGCTGTTTTTACCTACAGTGAGCAGTTCTTC	CSVEAVFTYSEQFF	TRBJ2-1	NA	NA	TRBV29-1
TGTGCCAGCAACTTGAGGGGGCGAGGGGTGGCTGGTTACACCTTC	CASNLRGRGVAGYTF	TRBJ1-2	TRBD1	NA	TRBV5-4
TGTGCCAGCGGTGAAGTTTTTCTAGCGGAAAACATTAAGTACTTC	CASGEVFLAENIKYF	TRBJ2-4	TRBD2	NA	TRBV6-1
TGTGTCAACAGTACGACTACGGGAGATACGCAGTATTTT	CVNSTTTGDTQYF	TRBJ2-3	NA	NA	TRBV12-3/TRBV12-4
TGTGCCAGCAGTTTCGCGGGACAGGGCTACAATCAGCCCCAGCATTTT	CASSFAGQGYNQPQHF	TRBJ1-5	TRBD1	NA	TRBV28
TGTACCAGCAGTTATCCCGAAAGAGAGGGAGAGGAGACCCAGAACTTC	CTSSYPEREGEETQNF	TRBJ2-5	NA	NA	TRBV6-5
TGTGCCAGCAGCTTATGCTATACGGGTGGAAGCACAGATAGGCAGTATTTT	CASSLCYTGGSTDRQYF	TRBJ2-3	NA	NA	TRBV7-8
TGTGCCAGCAGCGTAGACGACAGGAGGTACGACCTTCTCCACGAGCAGTGCTTC	CASSVDDRRYDLLHEQCF	TRBJ2-7	NA	NA	TRBV9
TGTGTCAGCAGCTTCCCCTACTTCAGGGGTGGGTCAGACGATGAGCAGTTCTTC	CVSSFPYFRGGSDDEQFF	TRBJ2-1	NA	NA	TRBV5-5
TGTGCCAGCAGCTCCCCACGAAGGGCTGAACAGTTCTTC	CASSSPRRAEQFF	TRBJ2-1	NA	once	TRBV11-3
TGCCCCAACAGTGAGTTTACTAGCGGGAGATACAATGAGCAGTTCTTC	CPNSEFTSGRYNEQFF	TRBJ2-1	TRBD2	NA	TRBV10-1
TGTGCCAGCAGCCAGGATAGGGGAGCAGATACGCACTATTTT	CASSQDRGADTHYF	TRBJ2-3	NA	once	TRBV14
TGCAGTGCTCCATGGCAGGGGCAGAGCGAGCAGTACTTC	CSAPWQGQSEQYF	TRBJ2-7	NA	NA	TRBV20-1
TGTGCCAACAGCTTAGGCGCGGGGTACGAGCAGTACTTC	CANSLGAGYEQYF	TRBJ2-7	NA	NA	TRBV7-3
TGCTCCAGCAGCTTAGAGCCAGCGGGATGGTCCTACAATGAGCAGTTCTTC	CSSSLEPAGWSYNEQFF	TRBJ2-1	TRBD2	NA	TRBV11-1
TGCAGTGCTACCTTAACTAGCGGGAGGGATCTAGTTGAAGCAGATACGCAGTATTTT	CSATLTSGRDLVEADTQYF	TRBJ2-3	TRBD2	NA	TRBV20-1
TGCAGCGTTGAAGGAGCAGGGGAGGACACTGAAGCTTTCTTT	CSVEGAGEDTEAFF	TRBJ1-1	NA	NA	TRBV29-1